What follows are 30 T cell receptor beta chains derived from one specimen sequenced in a study of T cells in Graves' hyperthyroidism and ophthalmopathy. Amplified TCR beta CDR3 regions derived from RNA transcripts. Using the HTBI primer set, a first-round RT-PCR was run on the TCR CDR3. Via MiXCR, TCRdb re-called the multiplex PCR reads, giving one row per CDR3 protein. This table has roughly 700,000 distinct CDR3 sequences, 14% appearing once. What was sequenced was blood. The receptors shown here come from a woman aged 18-29 years with Graves' hyperthyroidism.

The chain combines TRBV20-1 with TRBJ2-1; 10 nucleotides agree with TRBD2. The CDR3 sequence is 14 residues long. Germline CDR1 DFQATT, CDR2 SNEGSKA (reference sequence). V lost 5 bases to trimming and J lost 5 bases; unmatched junction nucleotides: 6. The CDR3 loop reads CSASRTSGNNEQFF. The CDR3 DNA sequence: TGCAGTGCTTCCCGGACTAGCGGAAACAATGAGCAGTTCTTC.

The V and J genes are TRBV7-2 and TRBJ1-5; D is unresolved. In germline, CDR1 is SGHTA, CDR2 FQGNSA. This CDR3 is 15 amino acids long. Trimming pared 1 base from V and 2 bases from J, leaving 9 bases between. The CDR3 region is CASSLEHTGNQPQHF. In DNA form, the CDR3 reads TGTGCCAGCAGCTTAGAGCACACAGGCAATCAGCCCCAGCATTTT.

This chain uses TRBV13 with TRBJ1-2; perhaps TRBD1 as D (5 bases). Trimming removed 3 bases at V and 8 bases at J, with 10 bases between. The CDR3 length is 12 residues. From germline, CDR1 is PRHDT and CDR2 FYEKMQ (reference sequence). The CDR3 DNA reads TGTGCCAGCAGCTTGGGGGGGATAGGCTACACCTTC. As protein: CASSLGGIGYTF.

This clonotype showed up many times. This chain joins TRBV12-3 or TRBV12-4 and TRBJ2-1; D not resolved. This CDR3 is 13 amino acids long. Trimming stripped 7 bases from V and 7 bases from J, with 14 bases between. In nucleotides, the CDR3 is TGTGCCAGCACCACATACCGAAGGAATGAGCAGTTCTTC. Amino acids: CASTTYRRNEQFF.

This clonotype has ten or more counts. The genes are TRBV7-2 and TRBJ2-5; D tentatively fits TRBD1 or TRBD2 (5 bases each). Trimming took 4 bases from V and 2 from J, leaving 17 bases between them. Per the germline V gene, CDR1 is SGHTA and CDR2 is FQGNSA. CDR3 length equals 16 residues. This CDR3 reads CASSSSGTYSQETQYF. CDR3 nucleotides: TGTGCCAGCAGCTCATCCGGGACCTACTCACAAGAGACCCAGTACTTC.

This clonotype was observed many times. J is TRBJ1-5 and V is TRBV20-1, with a tentative D call TRBD1 (6 bases). With 1 base removed from V and 3 bases from J, the gap between germline ends came to 10 bases. CDR3 size: 14 residues. Per germline, CDR1 DFQATT and CDR2 SNEGSKA (reference sequence). The CDR3 reads CSARGPGVNQPQHF. CDR3 sequence (DNA): TGCAGTGCTAGAGGCCCAGGGGTCAATCAGCCCCAGCATTTT.

The chain links TRBV9 to TRBJ2-5, with D perhaps matching TRBD1 (5 bases). The CDR3 extends over 15 amino acids. From germline, CDR1 is SGDLS and CDR2 YYNGEE. Trimming removed 0 bases at V and 1 base at J, with 10 bases between. CDR3 region: CASSVGGPPQETQYF. The CDR3 nucleotides are TGTGCCAGCAGCGTAGGGGGCCCCCCCCAAGAGACCCAGTACTTC.

The V gene is TRBV28, the J gene TRBJ1-1, with D unclear. V was cut by 6 bases and J by 1 base, with 9 bases left in between. The CDR3 is 13 amino acids. From germline, CDR1 is MDHEN and CDR2 SYDVKM. The CDR3: CASRSWGNTEAFF. The DNA for the CDR3 is TGTGCCAGCAGAAGTTGGGGGAACACTGAAGCTTTCTTT.

The chain recombines TRBV6-1 with TRBJ2-2; 7 nucleotides align to TRBD1. This CDR3 spans 15 amino acids. CDR1 MNHNS and CDR2 SASEGT come from the germline V gene. V dropped 10 bases and J dropped 3; count of bases not matched to a gene: 11. DNA for the CDR3: TGTGCCACCCTCCGAGCAGGGGGATACACCGGGGAGCTGTTTTTT. Translated: CATLRAGGYTGELFF.

The count of this clonotype is one. V usage is TRBV29-1 and J usage is TRBJ2-3; perhaps TRBD1 as D (6 bases). Germline V gene sequence: CDR1 SQVTM, CDR2 ANQGSEA. With 1 base removed from V and 4 bases from J, the gap between germline ends came to 12 bases. This CDR3 is built from 14 residues. In nucleotides, the CDR3 is TGCAGCGTTGAAGTCCAGGGGTGGGCAGATACGCAGTATTTT. Its translation is CSVEVQGWADTQYF.

In this sample, this clonotype turned up many times. The CDR3 is CASSLDEGLAGERQFF. DNA for the CDR3: TGTGCCAGCAGCTTAGATGAAGGACTAGCGGGAGAACGGCAGTTCTTC. V is TRBV7-8 and J is TRBJ2-1; TRBD2 matches 13 bases. The germline gives CDR1 SGHVS, CDR2 FQNEAQ. CDR3 size: 16 residues. V shed 1 base, J shed 12 bases, and the junction held 9 bases outside the gene matches.

The CDR3: CASSLGSQGQNSPLHF. Here the CDR3 DNA reads TGTGCCAGCAGCTTAGGGTCCCAGGGGCAGAATTCACCCCTCCACTTT. This chain uses TRBV11-2 with TRBJ1-6, with TRBD1 as a possible D gene (6 bases). This CDR3 spans 16 amino acids. In germline, CDR1 is SGHAT, CDR2 FQNNGV. V was cut by 1 base and J by 7 bases, with 14 bases left in between.

This clonotype was seen only a few times. The rearrangement uses TRBV7-9 and TRBJ2-7; D is possibly TRBD1 (5 bases). V shed 8 bases and J shed 3 bases, with 14 bases lying between them. The CDR3 length is 13 residues. Per germline, CDR1 SEHNR and CDR2 FQNEAQ (reference sequence). CDR3 coding DNA: TGTGCCAGCTCTAGACAGAGGAGCTACGAGCAGTACTTC. It codes for CASSRQRSYEQYF.

As to this clonotype: A much larger clone sits a single nucleotide away, making a read error possible. The CDR3 here is CVSSPAAGGTGELFF. The DNA of the CDR3 is TGTGTCAGCAGCCCCGCAGCGGGAGGAACCGGGGAGCTGTTTTTT. The rearrangement uses TRBV12-3 or TRBV12-4 and TRBJ2-2, with 9 bases that match TRBD2. The CDR3 consists of 15 residues.

This clonotype turned up a few times. The V call is TRBV4-1, the J call TRBJ2-2; TRBD2 matches at 13 bases. The CDR3 sequence is 16 residues long. The germline gives CDR1 MGHRA, CDR2 YSYEKL. The V and J ends lost 4 bases and 7 bases, in that order; junction bases with no gene match: 6. The CDR3 spells CASSLTSGGGGGELFF. The DNA of the CDR3 is TGCGCCAGCAGCCTAACTAGCGGGGGGGGTGGCGGGGAGCTGTTTTTT.

The J gene is TRBJ1-4, the V gene TRBV11-2, with 9 bases lining up with TRBD1. Unmatched junction bases numbered 11, after V lost 1 base and J lost 8 bases. Germline CDR1 reads SGHAT; CDR2 reads FQNNGV. The CDR3 sequence is 17 residues long. The CDR3, as DNA: TGTGCCAGCAGCTTAGGCCGCCGGGACAGGGTACAAGAAAAACTGTTTTTT. Protein sequence: CASSLGRRDRVQEKLFF.

This clonotype came up many times. The J gene is TRBJ1-5, the V gene TRBV6-6; D unclear. Trimming left V 0 bases short and J 9 bases short, with 15 bases between. The CDR3 covers 15 residues. Germline V gene sequence: CDR1 MNHNY, CDR2 SVGAGI (reference sequence). DNA of the CDR3: TGTGCCAGCAGTTACTCAGACCCTAGTGGACGGCCCCAGCATTTT. This translates into CASSYSDPSGRPQHF.

There are a few counts of this clonotype. This chain links TRBV27 with TRBJ2-7; D is possibly TRBD1 (6 bases). V lost 3 bases and J lost 6, with 24 bases in between. Germline assignment: CDR1 MNHEY and CDR2 SMNVEV (reference sequence). The CDR3 runs to 17 residues. The chain's CDR3 is CASSFVDRRVKGGEQYF. The CDR3 bases are TGTGCCAGCAGTTTTGTCGACAGGCGTGTAAAAGGGGGCGAGCAGTACTTC.

The chain is built from TRBV9 and TRBJ1-6, with TRBD1 as a possible D gene (5 bases). Germline V lookup: CDR1 SGDLS, CDR2 YYNGEE. CDR3 size: 16 residues. Trimming pared 2 bases from V and 2 bases from J, leaving 11 bases between. The CDR3 sequence is CASSVSPGTYNSPLHF. The CDR3, as DNA: TGTGCCAGCAGCGTTTCTCCAGGGACCTATAATTCACCCCTCCACTTT.

Written as DNA, the CDR3 is TGTGCCAGCAGCCATCCAAAGCGGGAGGGCCACGGTACGCAGTATTTT. Translation: CASSHPKREGHGTQYF. The chain links TRBV4-2 to TRBJ2-3, with 10 bases that match TRBD2. The V and J ends lost 3 bases and 8 bases, in that order; junction bases with no gene match: 11. CDR1 LGHNA and CDR2 YNFKEQ come from the germline V gene. This CDR3 comprises 16 residues.

Ten or more counts support this clonotype. The chain couples TRBV24-1 to TRBJ2-3; perhaps TRBD2 as D (5 bases). CDR1 is KGHDR and CDR2 is SFDVKD in the germline V gene. Trimming stripped 3 bases from V and 2 bases from J, with 17 bases between. This CDR3 spans 17 amino acids. In nucleotides, the CDR3 is TGTGCCACCAGTGATCGACCCCCGGGAAGGGTCACAGATACGCAGTATTTT. Translating it yields CATSDRPPGRVTDTQYF.

CDR3 bases: TGCAGTGCTAGCCCCACCTCGACCTACGAGCAGTACTTC. This sequence encodes CSASPTSTYEQYF. The chain recombines TRBV20-1 with TRBJ2-7; D gene uncertain. Germline V lookup: CDR1 DFQATT, CDR2 SNEGSKA (reference sequence). The CDR3 sequence is 13 residues long. V was pared by 3 bases and J by 2 bases, with 11 bases between.

J is TRBJ2-2 and V is TRBV24-1; 8 nucleotides agree with TRBD2. CDR3 length equals 13 residues. V lost 7 bases and J lost 5; bases outside the gene matches: 2. Germline V lookup: CDR1 KGHDR, CDR2 SFDVKD. CDR3 loop: CATRASGTGELFF. The CDR3 DNA sequence: TGTGCCACCAGGGCTAGCGGGACCGGGGAGCTGTTTTTT.

This clonotype was seen repeatedly, ten times or more. The V gene is TRBV24-1, the J gene TRBJ2-2, with D unresolved. The ends were cut back, 6 bases at V and 1 base at J, with 8 bases in the middle. The length of the CDR3 is 14 residues. CDR1 is KGHDR and CDR2 is SFDVKD in the germline V gene. For the CDR3, the DNA is TGTGCCACCAGTCCCCCTAAGAACACCGGGGAGCTGTTTTTT. It codes for CATSPPKNTGELFF.

In its sample, this clonotype was seen a few times. This sequence joins TRBV29-1 and TRBJ2-3; 11 nucleotides align to TRBD2. Germline V gene data show CDR1 as SQVTM and CDR2 as ANQGSEA. Losses at the gene ends were 5 bases for V and 1 base for J; bases not matched to a gene: 8. The length of the CDR3 is 16 residues. CDR3 residues: CSVPLVLAGGTDTQYF. CDR3 nucleotide sequence: TGCAGCGTTCCCTTGGTACTAGCGGGAGGCACAGATACGCAGTATTTT.

This clonotype has a count of ten or more. The chain combines TRBV11-2 with TRBJ2-7, with TRBD2 identical over 11 bases. Germline-derived CDR1 and CDR2 are SGHAT and FQNNGV. V lost 4 bases to trimming and J lost 0 bases; unmatched junction nucleotides: 11. This CDR3 is built from 18 residues. In DNA form, the CDR3 reads TGTGCCAGCAGCTACCCGGGACTAGCGGAGGAGAGCTCCTACGAGCAGTACTTC. Translation: CASSYPGLAEESSYEQYF.

This clonotype has a count of ten or more. The J gene is TRBJ2-3, the V gene TRBV7-9, with 7 bases aligning to TRBD2. The V gene end was trimmed by 3 bases and the J gene end by 4 bases; junction bases not matched to a gene: 13. From germline, CDR1 is SEHNR and CDR2 FQNEAQ (reference sequence). CDR3 length: 17 amino acids. CDR3 nucleotide sequence: TGTGCCAGCAGCTTGGGGGGGACTTCCGCTTGGTCAGATACGCAGTATTTT. Amino acids: CASSLGGTSAWSDTQYF.

This clonotype was recorded at least ten times. The rearrangement links TRBV27 to TRBJ1-5; TRBD1 is a possible D gene (6 bases). This CDR3 has 16 residues. Germline assignment: CDR1 MNHEY and CDR2 SMNVEV (reference sequence). Trimming took off 5 bases at V and 2 bases at J, with 16 bases between the two ends. The CDR3 DNA reads TGTGCCAGCAGTCCGGGACACCAAGGAGGCAATCAGCCCCAGCATTTT. This gives the protein CASSPGHQGGNQPQHF.

In this sample, this clonotype turned up many times. J is TRBJ2-1 and V is TRBV7-9, with 14 positions matching TRBD2. Losses at the gene ends were 3 bases for V and 0 bases for J; bases not matched to a gene: 4. Germline loops: CDR1 SEHNR, CDR2 FQNEAQ (reference sequence). The CDR3 contains 18 residues. CDR3 nucleotides: TGTGCCAGCAGCTTGGGACTAGCGGGAGAAAGCTCCTACAATGAGCAGTTCTTC. This encodes CASSLGLAGESSYNEQFF.

This clonotype was detected ten times or more. The gene calls are TRBV7-2 and TRBJ2-7; D is unresolved. Deletions cut 4 bases from V and 7 bases from J, with 14 bases between. This CDR3 is 13 amino acids long. The germline V gene encodes CDR1 SGHTA and CDR2 FQGNSA. The CDR3 region has the DNA TGTGCCAGCAGCTCCCGGCCAAGACGGGAGCAGTACTTC. It encodes CASSSRPRREQYF.